Listed below are T cell receptor beta chains from one sample, sequenced in a study of blood T cell repertoires in COVID-19. The data were produced by immunoSEQ multiplex PCR, yet TCRdb's version contains in-frame clones alone and is incomplete. The repertoire holds 200,000 to 300,000 clones, with 88% as singletons. Input material: peripheral blood. These receptors came from a human donor in a cohort sampled during active COVID-19. Both conserved end residues are part of each CDR3. A D gene is named only where the DNA matches it firmly.

j_gene	d_gene	v_gene	CDR3aa
TRBJ1-6	TRBD1	TRBV18	CASSLDRGFNSPLHF
TRBJ2-7	TRBD1	TRBV5-1	CASSLTGGHEQYF
TRBJ1-4	-	TRBV29-1	CSVKGGENEKLFF
TRBJ1-2	-	TRBV19	CASSMLFREANYGYTF
TRBJ2-7	TRBD1	TRBV9	CASSVRTGGSYEQYF
TRBJ2-1	TRBD2	TRBV19	CASSTGLAGEQFF
TRBJ2-7	TRBD1	TRBV4-3	CASSQNRGLSYEQYF
TRBJ1-1	-	TRBV10-3	CAIRSYGAMNTEAFF
TRBJ1-1	TRBD1	TRBV6-5	CASRDRDRLFTEAFF
TRBJ2-1	-	TRBV4-1	CASSQEGRTTSTRVF
TRBJ2-7	TRBD2	TRBV5-4	CASSRTSGSLYEQYF
TRBJ2-4	-	TRBV6-1	CASSGGGDLAKNIQYF
TRBJ1-1	-	TRBV6-5	CASRVNLNTEAFF
TRBJ1-2	-	TRBV29-1	CSVITGNYGYTF
TRBJ2-7	-	TRBV4-2	CASSQVVSYEQYF
TRBJ1-6	TRBD1	TRBV9	CASSDRVDRVNSPLHF
TRBJ1-1	-	TRBV9	CASSPPSLTEAFF
TRBJ1-5	-	TRBV27	CASTRSGDLSGPQHF
TRBJ1-1	TRBD1	TRBV19	CASSSGNNPGQGGTEAFF
TRBJ1-2	TRBD1	TRBV19	CASSVTGTPYGYTF
TRBJ1-6	-	TRBV7-9	CASSLVLGSSSPLHF
TRBJ2-3	TRBD1	TRBV5-1	CASSRDSSTDTQYF
TRBJ1-2	-	TRBV15	CATSQGDYNGYTF
TRBJ2-7	TRBD2	TRBV29-1	CSVARGGLEQYF
TRBJ2-7	TRBD1	TRBV5-1	CASSLGPTGVASYEQYF
TRBJ2-3	-	TRBV11-2	CASSPTGRSADTQYF
TRBJ1-4	TRBD1	TRBV2	CASNRGQGAGKLFF
TRBJ1-5	-	TRBV10-1	CASSPRLPNQPQHF
TRBJ1-1	-	TRBV19	CASRLRGMNTEAFF
TRBJ1-2	-	TRBV11-2	CASSPQGNYGYTF
TRBJ2-7	-	TRBV9	CASSHQSRELLSSYEQYF